This TCR beta chain is drawn from a study of T cell responses to AZD1222 COVID-19 vaccine. Study outcomes and limitations: Once two AZD1222 doses were given, Spike-specific TCR breadth and depth went up. Researchers report vaccine-associated CD4 TCRs spanning spike, with dominance at 160-218 and 743-854. Per reports, nearly half of all spike-specific TCRs target regions that are unmutated in variants. White British ancestry dominated among donors, who included more females, and clonal diversity was possibly underestimated.

V was trimmed by 4 bases and J by 6 bases, leaving 8 bases between them. This CDR3 comprises 12 residues. Germline loops: CDR1 SNHLY, CDR2 FYNNEI. As regards this clone: Antigen unknown.

Clones were read by immunoSEQ multiplex PCR, and TCRdb kept only the in-frame ones, dropping some. The sample includes approximately 67,000 clones, about 88% of them seen just once. The input for sequencing was peripheral blood, taken 28 days after the second AZD1222 dose. The TCR comes from an adult who received the AZD1222 COVID-19 vaccine. This rearrangement joins TRBV2 to TRBJ2-3, with D perhaps matching TRBD2 (5 bases). CDR3 sequence (DNA): TGTGCCAGCAGTGTCGGGGTTGATACGCAGTATTTT. Its translation is CASSVGVDTQYF.